This T cell receptor beta chain derives from a study of read filtering for tumor transcriptome and immune sequencing. Study-wide context: IR-seq gave about 3.5 to 11 million TCR reads per sample; RNA-seq gave about 75 to 1,300.

General study results and limits: Single-read clonotypes: roughly 81% of IR-seq clonotypes (around 3.5% of reads), 60% to 75% of RNA-seq clonotypes (nearly 45% of reads). IR-seq and RNA-seq agreed better without single-read clonotypes. The CD138-negative fraction was mixed bone marrow immune cells, not pure T cells.

In its sample, this clonotype was seen many times. The antigen is not known. Trimming shortened V by 2 bases and J by 0 bases, and 7 bases separated the two germline ends. This CDR3 spans 14 amino acids. CDR1 is ENHRY, CDR2 SYGVKD, per germline. From around 440 ng of RNA, a library with molecular barcoded alpha/delta and beta/gamma adaptors was made. One entry per CDR3 protein results from TCRdb running MiXCR on the reads. The sample lists over 45,000 distinct CDR3 sequences, 20% to 25% seen once, with 17% in the top ten. This sequence joins TRBV10-3 and TRBJ1-1; D unresolved. This receptor was obtained from a donor over 35 with multiple myeloma. Specimen: a population of CD138-negative cells sorted from bone marrow. The CDR3 DNA follows: TGTGCCATCAGTGAGGGCAGTATGAACACTGAAGCTTTCTTT. Protein product: CAISEGSMNTEAFF.